This T cell receptor beta chain was recorded in a study of T cells expressing NK-cell markers. Study information: Of eight sequenced donors, seven were HCMV-seropositive and one HCMV-seronegative.

Study results and caveats: HCMV specificity of expanded NKG2C+ T cell clones remained unclear.

Germline V gene sequence: CDR1 MDHEN, CDR2 SYDVKM. The CDR3 has 17 residues. cDNA encoding TCR beta was synthesized via 5'RACE template switching incorporating UMIs. TCRdb re-called the 5' RACE reads; one entry per CDR3 protein, DNA not given. Here the sample table reports approximately 110,000 distinct CDR3 sequences. Comment on this clonotype: Antigen unknown.

The V gene is TRBV28, the J gene TRBJ2-3; TCRdb lists TRBD2, though no DNA is available to test this call. Source material: blood T cells: a sorted CD56 or NKG2C T cell subset, CD4+ or CD8+ T cells, or bulk PBMC T cells (not recorded which). This TCR derives from a woman between 18 and 70 years old in good health. The CDR3 sequence is CASSGLWASGSTDTQYF. The variable domain in full, with the rest retrieved from reference TRBV28 and TRBJ2-3, is DVKVTQSSRYLVKRTGEKVFLECVQDMDHENMFWYRQDPGLGLRLIYFSYDVKMKEKGDIPEGYSVSREKKERFSLILESASTNQTSMYLCASSGLWASGSTDTQYFGPGTRLTVL.